These 5 T cell receptor beta chains were sequenced from one sample in a study of blood T cell repertoires in COVID-19 (dated by TCRdb to 2018 to 2020). Library construction relied on the immunoSEQ multiplex PCR assay. Here the immuneACCESS table is served through TCRdb, limited to in-frame sequences with V and J called. Missing clones are a known gap in these copies; in checked studies unresolved V genes cover under half, and the rest lacks a known reason. The sample table holds just under 350,000 clones, of which about four fifths were seen once. Jointly, the top ten make up 2.5% to 3.5% of the sample. Sequencing was carried out using peripheral blood. The source is a man aged 25-40 years with active or convalescent COVID-19.

The V call is TRBV15, the J call TRBJ2-1, with 13 bases identical to TRBD2. CDR1 is LNHNV and CDR2 is YYDKDF in the germline V gene (reference sequence). This CDR3 contains 15 residues. V shed 5 bases, J shed 4 bases, and the junction held 2 bases outside the gene matches. CDR3 residues: CATSRGLAGYNEQFF. The CDR3 DNA reads as TGTGCCACCAGCCGGGGACTAGCGGGGTACAATGAGCAGTTCTTC. Together with reference TRBV15 and TRBJ2-1, the CDR3 gives the full variable domain: DAMVIQNPRYQVTQFGKPVTLSCSQTLNHNVMYWYQQKSSQAPKLLFHYYDKDFNNEADTPDNFQSRRPNTSFCFLDIRSPGLGDTAMYLCATSRGLAGYNEQFFGPGTRLTVL.

DNA for the CDR3: TGTGCCAGCAGTGGTACAGGGGCGGGTCAGCCCCAGCATTTT. This encodes CASSGTGAGQPQHF. The chain carries TRBV7-2 and TRBJ1-5; 7 positions agree with TRBD1. V was clipped by 6 bases and J by 6 bases; unmatched bases: 8. The germline V gene has CDR1 SGHTA and CDR2 FQGNSA. The CDR3 extends over 14 amino acids.

The V and J genes are TRBV30 and TRBJ2-1; 7 bases match TRBD2. The CDR3 contains 15 residues. The V and J ends lost 1 base and 3 bases, in that order; junction bases with no gene match: 6. CDR1 is GTSNPN and CDR2 is SVGIG in the germline V gene (reference sequence). The DNA for the CDR3 is TGTGCCTGGAGTGCCCCACCGGGAGGCTACAATGAGCAGTTCTTC. It is translated as CAWSAPPGGYNEQFF.

Remarks on this clone: One end of the junction is discordant with germline, which a read error may explain. This chain uses TRBV20-1 with TRBJ2-7, with TRBD1 matching over 9 bases. Germline-derived CDR1 and CDR2 are DFQATT and SNEGSKA (reference sequence). CDR3 size: 11 residues. CDR3 region: CSTRPGQGPLF. The CDR3 DNA follows: TGCAGTACCAGACCAGGACAGGGGCCCCTATTC.

The chain is built from TRBV5-6 and TRBJ1-3; possibly TRBD1 for D (6 bases). The CDR3 has 16 amino acids. Looked up from germline, CDR1 is SGHDT and CDR2 is YYEEEE. V was clipped by 4 bases and J by 4 bases, with 18 bases between them. CDR3 coding DNA: TGTGCCAGCAGCCGAAGGTACAGGGTCTCAGGAAACACCATATATTTT. It codes for CASSRRYRVSGNTIYF.